This T cell receptor beta chain was recovered during a study of T cell repertoires in cytomegalovirus infection. Across the study: It was the public TCR beta signatures that indicated both CMV infection and matching HLA type. The study's findings and limits: Predominance within the ex vivo response was attributable to HLA-C-restricted CMV-specific TCR beta clonotypes.

TCRdb analysed the reads with MiXCR anew, one entry per CDR3 protein. The data hold about 220,000 distinct CDR3 sequences, with less than 50% observed a single time. CDR1 is SEHNR and CDR2 is FQNEAQ in the germline V gene (reference sequence). The ends were cut back, 6 bases at V and 6 bases at J, with 15 bases in the middle. This CDR3 is 13 amino acids long. In regard to this clonotype: The antigen is undetermined.

The sequences come from CD8+ T cells from cultured PBMCs, collected from culture after CMV antigen stimulation. This receptor was taken from a human donor in good health (CMV status not recorded). Some clones in this sample may be carry-over from other donors' samples. The chain is built from TRBV7-9 and TRBJ2-7; D gene unclear. CDR3 in amino acids: CASRGQDPLEQYF. The CDR3, as DNA: TGTGCCAGCAGGGGCCAGGACCCCCTCGAGCAGTACTTC.